The T cell receptor beta chain described here comes from a study of cytomegalovirus exposure and HLA in healthy donors. Broader study findings: Analysis was performed later, and it showed HLA-associated TCR beta chains to be more clonally expanded than equally common others. When the data were analyzed later, several of the most significant clusters appeared to be linked to common viral pathogens.

Per the germline V gene, CDR1 is SGHAT and CDR2 is FQNNGV. This CDR3 region has 14 residues. Trimming removed 5 bases from V and 2 bases from J; junction bases left unmatched: 5. With regard to this clone: The antigen is undetermined.

The study ran its PCR with 60 Vbeta and 13 Jbeta primers. Profiled with immunoSEQ multiplex PCR; TCRdb holds only in-frame clones, not every one. The data hold about 300,000 clones, with more than 80% observed a single time. The TCR sequence derives from a man aged 35-49 years in good health and CMV-seropositive. Specimen: PBMCs. The chain carries TRBV11-2 and TRBJ2-5; 7 bases are shared with TRBD2. The CDR3 coding sequence is TGTGCCAGCAGCCCCTTGGGGGGGCAAGAGACCCAGTACTTC. Amino acid sequence: CASSPLGGQETQYF.